This T cell receptor (beta chain) was documented in a study of post-analysis software for immune sequencing data. Points from the study as a whole: Controls significantly exceeded multiple sclerosis patients in normalized Chao1 diversity. When patients were compared with controls, roughly five TRBV segments were more frequent, TRBV5-6, TRBV5-1 and TRBV20-1 among them.

Sequencing libraries made from TCR beta cDNA carried unique molecular identifiers. Using its own MiXCR run on the PCR reads, TCRdb lists one record per CDR3 protein. The sample lists about 540,000 distinct CDR3 sequences; less than 40% were seen once. Germline lookup yields CDR1 MGHRA and CDR2 YSYEKL. CDR3 length equals 16 residues. V was clipped by 0 bases and J by 3 bases; unmatched bases: 5. This clonotype was detected a few times. The antigen remains undetermined. Sequencing input: blood. The chain employs TRBV4-1 and TRBJ1-2, with TRBD1 matching 9 bases. This clonotype was sampled from a girl aged 2-17 years with multiple sclerosis. CDR3 protein: CASSQDLDRGYYGYTF. The CDR3 coding sequence is TGCGCCAGCAGCCAAGATCTGGACAGGGGTTACTATGGCTACACCTTC.